The next 13 T cell receptor beta chains were all read from a single sample in a study of T cell clones after liver transplantation. Only in-frame clones appear in the TCRdb table, and some are missing; sequencing was by immunoSEQ multiplex PCR. The sample lists roughly 70,000 clones, roughly 80% occurring once. The sequenced sample was CD4+ T cells from blood, obtained before liver transplant. The receptors originated from a human donor who received a liver transplant.

This clone occurred a few times. The V call is TRBV9, the J call TRBJ2-5, with 13 bases fitting TRBD2. The V gene end was trimmed by 2 bases and the J gene end by 7 bases; junction bases not matched to a gene: 5. Germline V lookup: CDR1 SGDLS, CDR2 YYNGEE. The CDR3 extends over 15 amino acids. CDR3 sequence reads: CASSVGLAGPRTQYF. The CDR3 DNA sequence: TGTGCCAGCAGCGTGGGACTAGCGGGACCTAGGACCCAGTACTTC. The whole variable domain, remainder taken from reference TRBV9 and TRBJ2-5, is DSGVTQTPKHLITATGQRVTLRCSPRSGDLSVYWYQQSLDQGLQFLIQYYNGEERAKGNILERFSAQQFPDLHSELNLSSLELGDSALYFCASSVGLAGPRTQYFGPGTRLLVL.

This clone was seen only a few times. V and J are TRBV21-1 and TRBJ2-2; the table assigns TRBD1, which was not confirmed against the DNA. TRBV21-1 is labeled a pseudogene. The CDR3 is 17 amino acids. The CDR3 coding sequence is TGTGCCAGCAGCAAAATGGCCCAACCTTCGAACACCGGGGAGCTGTTTTTT. Translated, it gives CASSKMAQPSNTGELFF.

The V call is TRBV28, the J call TRBJ2-6; D is perhaps TRBD2 (5 bases). CDR3 length equals 15 residues. The germline V and J ends were trimmed by 5 bases and 0 bases, with 8 bases remaining between them. Germline V gene data show CDR1 as MDHEN and CDR2 as SYDVKM. The DNA for the CDR3 is TGTGCCAGCAGTCTTCGGGGCTCTGGGGCCAACGTCCTGACTTTC. Residues: CASSLRGSGANVLTF.

The chain carries TRBV28 and TRBJ2-7; D is undetermined. The germline V and J ends were trimmed by 6 bases and 7 bases, with 16 bases remaining between them. The CDR3 has 13 amino acids. CDR1 is MDHEN and CDR2 is SYDVKM in the germline V gene. CDR3 protein: CASRVSGLGEQYF. The DNA for the CDR3 is TGTGCCAGCAGGGTGTCCGGCCTTGGGGAGCAGTACTTC. The full variable domain, its missing parts supplied by reference TRBV28 and TRBJ2-7, is DVKVTQSSRYLVKRTGEKVFLECVQDMDHENMFWYRQDPGLGLRLIYFSYDVKMKEKGDIPEGYSVSREKKERFSLILESASTNQTSMYLCASRVSGLGEQYFGPGTRLTVT.

This clone was found a few times. The chain recombines TRBV5-1 with TRBJ2-7; D possibly corresponds to TRBD1 (6 bases). V shed 3 bases and J shed 2 bases, with 15 bases lying between them. CDR3 length: 15 amino acids. Germline CDR1 SGHRS, CDR2 YFSETQ. The CDR3: CASSWLQGSTYEQYF. The CDR3, as DNA: TGCGCCAGCAGCTGGTTACAGGGATCGACCTACGAGCAGTACTTC.

This clone has more than one count but fewer than ten. This chain connects TRBV2 to TRBJ1-2; TRBD1 is a possible D gene (5 bases). Germline V gene data show CDR1 as SNHLY and CDR2 as FYNNEI. The CDR3 spans 13 residues. Between the trimmed V and J ends, which lost 6 bases and 1 base, there was a span of 9 bases. The chain's CDR3 is CASRTQVNYGYTF. The CDR3 DNA follows: TGTGCCAGCAGGACACAGGTTAACTATGGCTACACCTTC.

The chain uses TRBV19 and TRBJ2-3, with D tentatively TRBD1 (7 bases). The germline V gene encodes CDR1 LNHDA and CDR2 SQIVND (reference sequence). With 5 bases removed from V and 6 bases from J, the gap between germline ends came to 18 bases. The CDR3 extends over 15 amino acids. CDR3 DNA: TGTGCCAGTAGTGTAATACAGGGGACTGCCGATACGCAGTATTTT. Protein product: CASSVIQGTADTQYF. The whole variable domain, filled in from reference TRBV19 and TRBJ2-3, reads DGGITQSPKYLFRKEGQNVTLSCEQNLNHDAMYWYRQDPGQGLRLIYYSQIVNDFQKGDIAEGYSVSREKKESFPLTVTSAQKNPTAFYLCASSVIQGTADTQYFGPGTRLTVL.

The V and J genes are TRBV2 and TRBJ1-4; the D is unclear. Germline CDR1 reads SNHLY; CDR2 reads FYNNEI. CDR3 length: 12 residues. V shed 7 bases and J shed 7 bases, with 10 bases lying between them. The CDR3: CASKVGSEKLFF. The DNA of the CDR3 is TGTGCCAGCAAAGTGGGAAGTGAAAAACTGTTTTTT.

In this sample, this clone turned up a few times. The CDR3 DNA reads TGTGCCAGCAGTCCTACAGGGGAGCATGGCTACACCTTC. It encodes CASSPTGEHGYTF. The gene calls are TRBV7-3 and TRBJ1-2, with 7 bases lining up with TRBD1. The CDR3 is 13 residues long. V shed 6 bases, J shed 6 bases, and the junction held 7 bases outside the gene matches. Germline CDR1 reads SGHTA; CDR2 reads FQGTGA.

The chain has TRBV15 and TRBJ2-2; 12 nucleotides line up with TRBD1. Germline CDR1 is LNHNV and CDR2 is YYDKDF (reference sequence). This CDR3 has 17 residues. The trim removed 4 bases at V and 4 bases at J, leaving 7 bases unmatched. The CDR3 DNA reads as TGTGCCACCAGCACCGGGACAGGGGGCGCGGGCACCGGGGAGCTGTTTTTT. This translates into CATSTGTGGAGTGELFF.

V gene TRBV7-9 combines with J gene TRBJ2-5, with 11 bases identical to TRBD2. CDR3 size: 15 residues. Looked up from germline, CDR1 is SEHNR and CDR2 is FQNEAQ (reference sequence). V shed 5 bases and J 0 bases; nucleotides not matched to a gene: 2. The CDR3 here is CASSLGLADQETQYF. CDR3 DNA sequence: TGTGCCAGCAGCCTGGGACTAGCGGACCAAGAGACCCAGTACTTC.

The chain has TRBV18 and TRBJ2-7; D may be TRBD1 or TRBD2 (6 bases each). The CDR3 contains 16 residues. Deletions cut 4 bases from V and 5 bases from J, with 21 bases between. CDR1 and CDR2 (germline): KGHSH, LQKENI. CDR3 sequence (DNA): TGTGCCAGCTCACTCTCTCGAGAATTTAGGGGGGACGAGCAGTACTTC. Encoded protein: CASSLSREFRGDEQYF.

The genes are TRBV5-1 and TRBJ2-5, with 8 positions matching TRBD2. Germline CDR1 reads SGHRS; CDR2 reads YFSETQ. CDR3 size: 16 residues. Unmatched junction bases numbered 13, after V lost 4 bases and J lost 5 bases. CDR3 amino acids: CASSPPGTSREETQYF. The DNA of the CDR3 is TGCGCCAGCAGCCCGCCCGGGACTAGTAGGGAGGAGACCCAGTACTTC.